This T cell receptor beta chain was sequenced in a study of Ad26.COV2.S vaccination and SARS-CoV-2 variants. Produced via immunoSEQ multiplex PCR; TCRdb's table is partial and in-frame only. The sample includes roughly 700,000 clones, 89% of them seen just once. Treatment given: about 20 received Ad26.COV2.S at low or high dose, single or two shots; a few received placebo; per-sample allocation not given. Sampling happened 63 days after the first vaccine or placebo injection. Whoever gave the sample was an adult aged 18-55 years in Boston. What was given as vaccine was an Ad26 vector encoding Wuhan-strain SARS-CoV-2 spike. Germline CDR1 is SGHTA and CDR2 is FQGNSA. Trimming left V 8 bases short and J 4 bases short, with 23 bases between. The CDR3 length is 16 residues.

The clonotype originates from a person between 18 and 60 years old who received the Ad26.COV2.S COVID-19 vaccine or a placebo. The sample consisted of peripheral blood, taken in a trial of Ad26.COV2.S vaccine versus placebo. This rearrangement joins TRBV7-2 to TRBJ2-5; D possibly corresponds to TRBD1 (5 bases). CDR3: CASSRGGGEGRETQYF. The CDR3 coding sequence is TGTGCCAGCTCAAGGGGTGGTGGCGAAGGACGAGAGACCCAGTACTTC.